What follows is one T cell receptor (beta chain) and its context. The antigen is unknown. Some clones are missing from TCRdb's copy, which holds only in-frame ones; the method was immunoSEQ multiplex PCR. The table includes approximately 1,900 clones, around a fifth detected once. This sample stems from a study of T cells in localized non-small cell lung cancer. General study points: Density of T cells in blood, when higher, went with longer overall survival.

The TCR comes from a woman aged 40-75 years with stage I lung adenocarcinoma. The specimen comprised lung tumor tissue, sampled before any cancer treatment.

The CDR3 spells CASSPVDPNTTDTQYF. CDR3 sequence (DNA): TGTGCCAGTAGTCCCGTGGACCCGAACACCACAGATACGCAGTATTTT. V and J are TRBV19 and TRBJ2-3; no clear D gene. The CDR3 loop spans 16 amino acids. CDR1 is LNHDA, CDR2 SQIVND, per germline (reference sequence). Trimming removed 5 bases from V and 2 bases from J, with 17 bases in between.